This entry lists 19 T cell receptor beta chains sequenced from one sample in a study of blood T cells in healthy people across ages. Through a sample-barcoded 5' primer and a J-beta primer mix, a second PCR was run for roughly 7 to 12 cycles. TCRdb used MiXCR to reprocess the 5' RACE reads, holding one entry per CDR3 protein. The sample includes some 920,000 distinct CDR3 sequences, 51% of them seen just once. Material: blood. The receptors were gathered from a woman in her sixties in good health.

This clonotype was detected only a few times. DNA for the CDR3: TGTGCCACCAGCGGCGCAGGGAGAGGCCAGCCCCAGCATTTT. This gives the protein CATSGAGRGQPQHF. The V and J genes are TRBV15 and TRBJ1-5; TRBD1 is a possible D gene (5 bases). Trimming pared 5 bases from V and 7 bases from J, leaving 15 bases between. The CDR3 runs 14 residues. Germline CDR1 and CDR2: LNHNV and YYDKDF (reference sequence).

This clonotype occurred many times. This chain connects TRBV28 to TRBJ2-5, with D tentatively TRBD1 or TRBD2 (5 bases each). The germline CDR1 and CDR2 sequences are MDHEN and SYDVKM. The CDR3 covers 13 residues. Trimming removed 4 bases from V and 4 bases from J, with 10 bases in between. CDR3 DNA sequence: TGTGCCAGCAGTTCTGGGGGTACAGAGACCCAGTACTTC. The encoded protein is CASSSGGTETQYF.

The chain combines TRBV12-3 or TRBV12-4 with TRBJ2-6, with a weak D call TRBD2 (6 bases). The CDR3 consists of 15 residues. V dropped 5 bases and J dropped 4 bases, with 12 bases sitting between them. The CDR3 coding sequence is TGTGCCAGCAGTCCTGTTGGAGGGGGGGCCAACGTCCTGACTTTC. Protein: CASSPVGGGANVLTF.

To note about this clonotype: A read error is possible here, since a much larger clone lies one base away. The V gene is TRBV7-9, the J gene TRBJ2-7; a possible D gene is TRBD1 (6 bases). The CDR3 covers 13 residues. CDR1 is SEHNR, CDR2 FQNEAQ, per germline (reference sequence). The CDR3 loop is CAGMRTANYEQYF. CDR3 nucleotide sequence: TGTGCTGGAATGCGGACAGCAAACTACGAGCAGTACTTC.

DNA of the CDR3: TGTGCCAGCAGTTCTGGGACAGGGGGCATGAATGAGCAGTTCTTC. Encoded protein: CASSSGTGGMNEQFF. This chain connects TRBV27 to TRBJ2-1; TRBD1 matches 12 bases. V was clipped by 4 bases and J by 7 bases; unmatched bases: 5. Germline loops: CDR1 MNHEY, CDR2 SMNVEV (reference sequence). This CDR3 spans 15 amino acids.

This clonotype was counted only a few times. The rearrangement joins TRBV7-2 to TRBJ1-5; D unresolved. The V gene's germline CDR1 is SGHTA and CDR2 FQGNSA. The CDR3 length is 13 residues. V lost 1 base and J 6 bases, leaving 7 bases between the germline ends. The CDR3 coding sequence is TGTGCCAGCAGCTTAGAACATTCTCAGCCCCAGCATTTT. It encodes CASSLEHSQPQHF. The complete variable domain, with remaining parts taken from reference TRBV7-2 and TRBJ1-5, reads GAGVSQSPSNKVTEKGKDVELRCDPISGHTALYWYRQSLGQGLEFLIYFQGNSAPDKSGLPSDRFSAERTGGSVSTLTIQRTQQEDSAVYLCASSLEHSQPQHFGDGTRLSIL.

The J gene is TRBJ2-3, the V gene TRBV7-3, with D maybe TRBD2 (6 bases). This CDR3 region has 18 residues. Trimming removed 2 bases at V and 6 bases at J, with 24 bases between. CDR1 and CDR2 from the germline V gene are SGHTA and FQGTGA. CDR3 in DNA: TGTGCCAGCAGCTTACGTGGAGGGTGGGACTCCCTCGAGGATACGCAGTATTTT. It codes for CASSLRGGWDSLEDTQYF.

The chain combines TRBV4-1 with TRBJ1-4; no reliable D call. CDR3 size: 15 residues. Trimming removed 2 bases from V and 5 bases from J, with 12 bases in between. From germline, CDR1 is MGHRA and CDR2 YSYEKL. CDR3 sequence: CASSQPGRVNEKLFF. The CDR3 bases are TGCGCCAGCAGCCAACCTGGGAGGGTAAATGAAAAACTGTTTTTT.

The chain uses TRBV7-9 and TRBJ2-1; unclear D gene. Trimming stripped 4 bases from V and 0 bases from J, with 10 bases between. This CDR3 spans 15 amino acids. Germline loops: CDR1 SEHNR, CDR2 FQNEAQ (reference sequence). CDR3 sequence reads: CASSSVPSSYNEQFF. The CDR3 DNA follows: TGTGCCAGCAGCTCCGTCCCGAGCTCCTACAATGAGCAGTTCTTC. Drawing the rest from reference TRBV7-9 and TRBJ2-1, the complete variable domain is DTGVSQNPRHKITKRGQNVTFRCDPISEHNRLYWYRQTLGQGPEFLTYFQNEAQLEKSRLLSDRFSAERPKGSFSTLEIQRTEQGDSAMYLCASSSVPSSYNEQFFGPGTRLTVL.

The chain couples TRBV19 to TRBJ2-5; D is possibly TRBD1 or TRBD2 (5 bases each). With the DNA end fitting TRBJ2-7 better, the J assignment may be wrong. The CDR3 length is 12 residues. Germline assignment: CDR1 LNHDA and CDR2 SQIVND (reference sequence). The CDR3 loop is CATRDQTYEQYF. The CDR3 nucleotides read TGTGCCACTAGGGACCAGACCTACGAGCAGTACTTC.

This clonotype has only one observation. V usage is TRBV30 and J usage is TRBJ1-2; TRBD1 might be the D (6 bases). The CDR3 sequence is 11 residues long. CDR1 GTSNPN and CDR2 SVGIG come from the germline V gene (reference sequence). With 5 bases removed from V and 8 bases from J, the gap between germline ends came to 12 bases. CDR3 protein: CAWGAGAGYTF. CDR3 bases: TGTGCCTGGGGAGCGGGGGCCGGCTACACCTTC.

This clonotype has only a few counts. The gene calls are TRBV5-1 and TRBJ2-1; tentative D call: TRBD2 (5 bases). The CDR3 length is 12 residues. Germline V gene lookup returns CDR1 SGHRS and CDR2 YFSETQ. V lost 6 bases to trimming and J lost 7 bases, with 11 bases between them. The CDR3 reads CASISERNEQFF. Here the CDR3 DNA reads TGCGCCAGCATTTCTGAGCGGAATGAGCAGTTCTTC.

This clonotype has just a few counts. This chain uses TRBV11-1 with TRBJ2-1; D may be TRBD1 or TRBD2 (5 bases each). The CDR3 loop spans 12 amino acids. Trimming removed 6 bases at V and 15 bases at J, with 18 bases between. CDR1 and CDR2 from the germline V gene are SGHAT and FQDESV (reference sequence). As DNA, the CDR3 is TGTGCCAGCAGGGAGTCGGGGCAAAATATGTTCTTC. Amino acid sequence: CASRESGQNMFF.

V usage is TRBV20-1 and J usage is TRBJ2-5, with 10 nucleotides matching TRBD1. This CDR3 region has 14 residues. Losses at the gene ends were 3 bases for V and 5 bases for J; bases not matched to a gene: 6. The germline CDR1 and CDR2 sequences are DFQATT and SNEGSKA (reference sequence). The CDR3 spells CSARRQGAKETQYF. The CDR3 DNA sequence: TGCAGTGCTAGGCGACAGGGGGCCAAGGAGACCCAGTACTTC.

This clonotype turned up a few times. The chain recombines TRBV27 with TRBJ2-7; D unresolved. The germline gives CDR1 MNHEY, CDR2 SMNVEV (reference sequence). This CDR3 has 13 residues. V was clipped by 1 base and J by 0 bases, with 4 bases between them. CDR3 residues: CASSLFSSYEQYF. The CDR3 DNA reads TGTGCCAGCAGTTTATTTAGCTCCTACGAGCAGTACTTC.

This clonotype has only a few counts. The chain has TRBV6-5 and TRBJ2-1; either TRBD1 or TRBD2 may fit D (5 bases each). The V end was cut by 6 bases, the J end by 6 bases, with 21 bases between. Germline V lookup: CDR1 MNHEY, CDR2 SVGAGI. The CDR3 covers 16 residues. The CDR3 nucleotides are TGTGCCAGCAGCCCCACGGGGACGCGATTAATCAATGAGCAGTTCTTC. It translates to CASSPTGTRLINEQFF.

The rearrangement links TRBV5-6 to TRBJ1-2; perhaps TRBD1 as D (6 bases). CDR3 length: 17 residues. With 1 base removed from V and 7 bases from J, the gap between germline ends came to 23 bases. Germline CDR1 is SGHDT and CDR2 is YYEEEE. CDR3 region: CASSLTTGLNIGVGYTF. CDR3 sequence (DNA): TGTGCCAGCAGCTTGACGACAGGTCTAAATATCGGAGTTGGCTACACCTTC. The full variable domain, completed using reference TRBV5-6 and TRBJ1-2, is DAGVTQSPTHLIKTRGQQVTLRCSPKSGHDTVSWYQQALGQGPQFIFQYYEEEERQRGNFPDRFSGHQFPNYSSELNVNALLLGDSALYLCASSLTTGLNIGVGYTFGSGTRLTVV.

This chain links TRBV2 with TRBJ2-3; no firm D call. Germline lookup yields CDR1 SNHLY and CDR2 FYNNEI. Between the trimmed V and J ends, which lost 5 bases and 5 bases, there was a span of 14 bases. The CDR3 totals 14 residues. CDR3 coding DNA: TGTGCCAGCAGTTCGGGCCTAGGCGTAGATACGCAGTATTTT. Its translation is CASSSGLGVDTQYF.

The chain's CDR3 is CSVEDLAGVKYNEQYF. CDR3 sequence (DNA): TGCAGCGTTGAAGATTTAGCGGGAGTGAAGTACAATGAGCAGTACTTC. The gene calls are TRBV29-1 and TRBJ2-1, with TRBD2 matching 9 bases. The J call could be wrong; TRBJ2-7 is a better fit for the DNA end. The CDR3 is 16 amino acids. CDR1 is SQVTM, CDR2 ANQGSEA, per germline.